This T cell receptor (beta chain) stems from a study of CD8+CD57+ T cells in acquired aplastic anemia. 13 amino acids form the CDR3, both terminal residues included. Germline V gene data show CDR1 as SGHVS and CDR2 as FQNEAQ. The template used for profiling TCR beta VDJ and CDR3 was genomic DNA. TCRdb re-called the reads with MiXCR, one entry per CDR3 protein. Of 260,000 or so distinct CDR3 sequences detected, 82% appear once; the ten largest clones hold roughly two fifths. On this clonotype: The conserved final phenylalanine or tryptophan is absent from the CDR3, which likely points to a read error. Because the CDR3's place on the DNA is in doubt, the DNA is left out and the CDR3 is given as listed by TCRdb.

The sequenced patients had an expansion of CD8+CD57+ cells seen by flow cytometry. The V and J genes are TRBV7-8 and TRBJ2-1; TRBD2, as called in the table, went unchecked against the DNA. The clonotype originates from a human donor with aplastic anemia. Material for sequencing was sorted CD4+, CD8+, or CD8+CD57+ T cells (not recorded which) from PBMCs. The CDR3 sequence is CASSFAGGHEPHY.